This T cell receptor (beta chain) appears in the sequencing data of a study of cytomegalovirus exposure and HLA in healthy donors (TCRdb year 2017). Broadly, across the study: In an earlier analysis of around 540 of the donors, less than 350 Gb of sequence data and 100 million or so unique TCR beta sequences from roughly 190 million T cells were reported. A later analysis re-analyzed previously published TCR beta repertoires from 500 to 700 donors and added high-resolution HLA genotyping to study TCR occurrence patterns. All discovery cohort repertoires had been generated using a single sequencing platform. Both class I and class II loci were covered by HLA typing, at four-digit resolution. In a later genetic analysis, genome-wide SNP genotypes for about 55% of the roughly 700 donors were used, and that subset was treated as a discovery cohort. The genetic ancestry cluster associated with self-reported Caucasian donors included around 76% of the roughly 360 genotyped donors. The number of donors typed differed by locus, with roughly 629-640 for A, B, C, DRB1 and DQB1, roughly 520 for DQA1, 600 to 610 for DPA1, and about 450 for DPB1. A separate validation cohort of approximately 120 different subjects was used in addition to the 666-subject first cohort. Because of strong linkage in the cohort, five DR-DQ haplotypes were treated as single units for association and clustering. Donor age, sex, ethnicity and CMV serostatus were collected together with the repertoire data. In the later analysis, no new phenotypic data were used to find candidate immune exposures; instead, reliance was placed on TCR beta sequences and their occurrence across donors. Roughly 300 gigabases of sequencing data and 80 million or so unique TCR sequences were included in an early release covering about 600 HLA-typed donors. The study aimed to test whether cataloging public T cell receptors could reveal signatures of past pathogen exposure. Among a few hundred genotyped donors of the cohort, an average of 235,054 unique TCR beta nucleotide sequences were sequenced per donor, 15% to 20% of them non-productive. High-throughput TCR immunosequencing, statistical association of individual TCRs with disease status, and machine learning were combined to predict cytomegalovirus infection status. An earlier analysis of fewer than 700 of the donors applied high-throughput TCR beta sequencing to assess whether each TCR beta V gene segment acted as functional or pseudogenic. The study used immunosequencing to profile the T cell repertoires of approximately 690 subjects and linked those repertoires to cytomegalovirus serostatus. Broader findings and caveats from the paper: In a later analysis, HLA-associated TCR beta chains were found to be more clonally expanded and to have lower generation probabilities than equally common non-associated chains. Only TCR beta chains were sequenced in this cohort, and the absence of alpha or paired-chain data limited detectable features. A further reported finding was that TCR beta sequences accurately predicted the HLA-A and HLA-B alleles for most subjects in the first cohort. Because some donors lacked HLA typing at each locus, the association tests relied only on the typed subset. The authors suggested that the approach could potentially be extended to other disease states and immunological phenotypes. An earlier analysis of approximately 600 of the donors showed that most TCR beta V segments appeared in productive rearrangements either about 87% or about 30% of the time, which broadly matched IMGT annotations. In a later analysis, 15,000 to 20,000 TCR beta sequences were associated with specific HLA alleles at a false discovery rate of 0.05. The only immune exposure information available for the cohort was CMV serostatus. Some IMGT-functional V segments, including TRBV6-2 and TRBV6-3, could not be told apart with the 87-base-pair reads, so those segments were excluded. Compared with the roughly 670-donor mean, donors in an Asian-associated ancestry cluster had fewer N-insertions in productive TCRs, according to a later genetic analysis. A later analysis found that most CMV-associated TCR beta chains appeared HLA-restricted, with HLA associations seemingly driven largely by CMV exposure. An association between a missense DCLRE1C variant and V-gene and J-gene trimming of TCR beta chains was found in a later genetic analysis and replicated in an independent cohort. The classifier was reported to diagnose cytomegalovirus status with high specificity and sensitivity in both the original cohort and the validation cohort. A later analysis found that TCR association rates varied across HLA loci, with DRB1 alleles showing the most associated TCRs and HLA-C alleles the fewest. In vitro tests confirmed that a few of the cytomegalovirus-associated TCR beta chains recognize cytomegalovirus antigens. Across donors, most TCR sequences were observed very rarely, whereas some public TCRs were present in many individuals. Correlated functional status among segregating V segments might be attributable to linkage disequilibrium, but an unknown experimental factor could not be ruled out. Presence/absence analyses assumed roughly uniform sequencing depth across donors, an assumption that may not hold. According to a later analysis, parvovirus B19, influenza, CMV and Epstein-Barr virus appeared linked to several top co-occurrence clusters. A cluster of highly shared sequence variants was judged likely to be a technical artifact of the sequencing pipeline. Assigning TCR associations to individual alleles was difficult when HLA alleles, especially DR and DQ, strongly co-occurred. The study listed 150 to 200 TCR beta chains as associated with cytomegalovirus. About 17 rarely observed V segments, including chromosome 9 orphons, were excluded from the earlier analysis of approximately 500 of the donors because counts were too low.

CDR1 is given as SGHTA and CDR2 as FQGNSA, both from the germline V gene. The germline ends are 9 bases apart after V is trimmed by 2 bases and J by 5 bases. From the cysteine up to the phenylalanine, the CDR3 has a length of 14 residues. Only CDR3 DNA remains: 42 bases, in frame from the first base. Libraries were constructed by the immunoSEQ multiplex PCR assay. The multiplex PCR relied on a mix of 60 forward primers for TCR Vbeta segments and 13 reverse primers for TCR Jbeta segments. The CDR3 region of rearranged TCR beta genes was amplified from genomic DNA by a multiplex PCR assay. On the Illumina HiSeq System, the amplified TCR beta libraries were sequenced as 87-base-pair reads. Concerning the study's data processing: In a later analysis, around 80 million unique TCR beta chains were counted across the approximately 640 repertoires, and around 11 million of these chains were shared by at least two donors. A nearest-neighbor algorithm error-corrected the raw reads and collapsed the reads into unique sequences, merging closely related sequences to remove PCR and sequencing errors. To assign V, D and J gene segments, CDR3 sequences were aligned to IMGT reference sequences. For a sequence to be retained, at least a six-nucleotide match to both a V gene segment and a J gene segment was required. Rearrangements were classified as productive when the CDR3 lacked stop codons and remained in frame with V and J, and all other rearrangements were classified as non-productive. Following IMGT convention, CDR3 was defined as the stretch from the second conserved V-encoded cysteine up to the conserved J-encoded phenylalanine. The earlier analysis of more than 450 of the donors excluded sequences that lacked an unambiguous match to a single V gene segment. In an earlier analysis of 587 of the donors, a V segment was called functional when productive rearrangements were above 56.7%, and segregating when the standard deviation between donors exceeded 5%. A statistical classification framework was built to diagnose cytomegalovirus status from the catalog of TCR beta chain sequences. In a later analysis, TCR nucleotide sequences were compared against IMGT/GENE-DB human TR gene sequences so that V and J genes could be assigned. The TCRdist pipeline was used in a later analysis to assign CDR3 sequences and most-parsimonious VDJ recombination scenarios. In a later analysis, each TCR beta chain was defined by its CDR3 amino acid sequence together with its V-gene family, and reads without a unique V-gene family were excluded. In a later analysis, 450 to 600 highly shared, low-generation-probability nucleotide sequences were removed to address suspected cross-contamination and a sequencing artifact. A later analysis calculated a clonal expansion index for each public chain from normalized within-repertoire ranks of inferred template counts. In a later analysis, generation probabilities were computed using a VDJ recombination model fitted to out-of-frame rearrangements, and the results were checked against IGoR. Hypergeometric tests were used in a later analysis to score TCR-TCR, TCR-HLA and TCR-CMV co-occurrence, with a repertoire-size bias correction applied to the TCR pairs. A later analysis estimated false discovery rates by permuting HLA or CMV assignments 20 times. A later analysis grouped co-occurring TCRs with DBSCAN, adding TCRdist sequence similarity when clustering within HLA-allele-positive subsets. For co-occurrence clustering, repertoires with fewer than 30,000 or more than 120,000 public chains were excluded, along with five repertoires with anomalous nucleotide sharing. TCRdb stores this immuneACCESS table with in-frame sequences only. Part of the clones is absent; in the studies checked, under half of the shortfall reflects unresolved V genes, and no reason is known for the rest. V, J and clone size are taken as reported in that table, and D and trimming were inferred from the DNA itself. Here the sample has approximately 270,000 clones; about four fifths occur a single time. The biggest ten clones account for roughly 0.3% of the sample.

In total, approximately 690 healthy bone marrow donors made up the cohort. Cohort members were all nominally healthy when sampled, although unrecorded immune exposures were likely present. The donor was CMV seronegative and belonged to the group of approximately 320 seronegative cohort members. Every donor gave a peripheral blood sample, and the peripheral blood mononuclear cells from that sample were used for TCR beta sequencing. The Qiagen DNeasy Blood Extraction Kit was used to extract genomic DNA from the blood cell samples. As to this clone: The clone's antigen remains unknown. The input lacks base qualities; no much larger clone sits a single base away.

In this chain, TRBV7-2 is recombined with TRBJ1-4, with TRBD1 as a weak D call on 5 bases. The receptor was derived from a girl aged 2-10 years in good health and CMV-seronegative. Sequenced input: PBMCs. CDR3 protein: CASSLWGGNEKLFF. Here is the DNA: TGTGCCAGCAGCTTATGGGGGGGGAATGAAAAACTGTTTTTT.